This T cell receptor beta chain is drawn from a study of blood T cell repertoires in COVID-19. Study in general: Sites across the United States, Italy and Spain contributed samples from acute and convalescent COVID-19. PBMCs, B-cell-depleted T cells, or T cells were the source of the cDNA or gDNA that made up the material.

Germline CDR1 SNHLY, CDR2 FYNNEI. The CDR3 totals 17 residues. After removal of 1 base from V and 3 bases from J, the junction contained 6 bases not matched to a gene. Measured with immunoSEQ multiplex PCR; TCRdb has only the in-frame clones, and not every one. The sample lists about 99,000 clones, roughly 87% occurring once. This clone was counted once. This chain links TRBV2 with TRBJ2-3; TRBD2 aligns across 11 bases. The sequenced material came from peripheral blood. The sequence was obtained from a human donor in a cohort sampled during active COVID-19. The CDR3 is CASSEGLAGRKTDTQYF. In DNA form, the CDR3 reads TGTGCCAGCAGTGAAGGACTAGCGGGAAGAAAGACAGATACGCAGTATTTT.